This TCR beta chain was profiled in a study of T cell repertoires in cytomegalovirus infection. About the research overall: Recently identified HLA-C-restricted CMV epitopes were among the peptides used. Public TCR beta signatures were indicative of both CMV infection and a matching HLA type. Regarding the study as a whole: Cumulative frequency of public TCR beta families picked out carriers of CMV plus the relevant HLA. CMV-specific TCR beta clonotypes restricted by HLA-C were the ones dominating the ex vivo response.

MiXCR, run by TCRdb on the reads, gives a single entry per CDR3 protein. Here the sample spans 200,000 to 250,000 distinct CDR3 sequences, 35% to 40% being singletons. The CDR3 sequence is 15 residues long. Germline assignment: CDR1 MRHNA and CDR2 SNTAGT. J lost 2 bases, V lost 4 bases, and 6 bases had no gene match. With regard to this clonotype: The antigen remains undetermined.

The chain carries TRBV6-4 and TRBJ2-3; 7 positions agree with TRBD2. The sequence derives from a human donor in good health (CMV status not recorded). Some clones in this sample may be carry-over from other donors' samples. The starting material was CD8+ T cells from cultured PBMCs, obtained from culture after CMV antigen stimulation. DNA of the CDR3: TGTGCCAGCAGTGTCCGCGGGGGTAACACAGATACGCAGTATTTT. This codes for CASSVRGGNTDTQYF.